Described below is a single T cell receptor beta chain sequence and its context. The record originates from a study of blood T cells in healthy people across ages. For the second PCR, which ran for about 7 to 11 cycles, a sample-barcoded 5' primer and a J-beta primer mix were used. A template-switch adaptor containing 12 random nucleotides labeled each cDNA molecule. MiXCR was run by TCRdb on the 5' RACE reads, yielding one entry per CDR3 protein. This table has about 1.4 million distinct CDR3 sequences, approximately 60% appearing once. The CDR3 covers 19 residues. Per the germline V gene, CDR1 is LGHDT and CDR2 is YNNKEL (reference sequence). V gave up 0 bases and J gave up 1 base; unmatched junction bases: 8. Peripheral blood was drawn, approximately 9.5 milliliters per donor. The amount of total RNA extracted per sample was at least 5.5 micrograms.

Material: blood. V is TRBV3-1 and J is TRBJ2-6; 8 nucleotides line up with TRBD1. The TCR comes from a man aged 18 to 30 in good health. This CDR3 is CASSQDLPGGGSGANVLTF. In nucleotides, the CDR3 is TGTGCCAGCAGCCAAGATCTCCCAGGGGGCGGATCTGGGGCCAACGTCCTGACTTTC.